The 26 T cell receptor beta chains below come from one sample, sequenced in a study of low-dose radiotherapy and immunotherapy resistance in tumors (dated by TCRdb to 2022 to 2024). The time point label, read with the paper, signifies: after trial treatment. What this sample's treatment or condition label stands for: LDRT plus nivolumab, ipilimumab, low-dose cyclophosphamide and aspirin (RACIN trial). Sequencing instrument: Illumina HiSeq 2500. TCRs were amplified for 20 to 25 PCR cycles with Phusion, using a constant-region primer paired with the adapter attached to the V primers. Using fastp at Q25 and MiXCR, TCRdb reprocessed the public reads and kept productive beta chains. Every entry covers one CDR3 protein and lists the most common genes and DNA from its rows. This sample has around 57,000 distinct CDR3 sequences in its table, and approximately 31% of those were observed once. The ten largest make up around 8% of the sample.

Sequencing used PBMCs, obtained after low-dose radiotherapy plus immunotherapy. These receptors came from a male donor with rectosigmoid adenocarcinoma.

V gene TRBV2 combines with J gene TRBJ1-2; 7 bases are a match to TRBD1. CDR3 length equals 14 residues. From germline, CDR1 is SNHLY and CDR2 FYNNEI. The trim removed 10 bases at V and 2 bases at J, leaving 10 bases unmatched. The CDR3 bases are TGTGCCATAGCCGGGACAGCCTTAAACTATGGCTACACCTTC. Its translation is CAIAGTALNYGYTF.

This clonotype was observed once. The chain is built from TRBV25-1 and TRBJ1-4; 7 bases align to TRBD1. The CDR3 sequence is 14 residues long. After removal of 6 bases from V and 4 bases from J, the junction contained 5 bases not matched to a gene. CDR1 MGHDK and CDR2 SYGVNS come from the germline V gene. CDR3 DNA sequence: TGTGCCAGCAGACGGGACAGCGATAATGAAAAACTGTTTTTT. It is translated as CASRRDSDNEKLFF.

This clonotype was seen repeatedly, ten times or more. The genes are TRBV19 and TRBJ2-1; D gene ambiguous. The CDR3 has 11 amino acids. Germline V lookup: CDR1 LNHDA, CDR2 SQIVND (reference sequence). V was pared by 7 bases and J by 6 bases, with 7 bases between. As DNA, the CDR3 is TGTGCCAGTACTGGGGTCAATGAGCAGTTCTTC. Translated, it gives CASTGVNEQFF. Using reference TRBV19 and TRBJ2-1 for the parts outside the CDR3, the full variable domain is DGGITQSPKYLFRKEGQNVTLSCEQNLNHDAMYWYRQDPGQGLRLIYYSQIVNDFQKGDIAEGYSVSREKKESFPLTVTSAQKNPTAFYLCASTGVNEQFFGPGTRLTVL.

This chain links TRBV29-1 with TRBJ1-2, with TRBD1 matching over 7 bases. The CDR3 covers 14 residues. Trimming cost V 3 bases and J 6 bases; bases outside gene matches: 10. Per germline, CDR1 SQVTM and CDR2 ANQGSEA. CDR3 nucleotides: TGCAGCGTTGAGTACAGGGGCCCGAAGGATGGCTACACCTTC. Its protein is CSVEYRGPKDGYTF.

This clonotype was seen many times. The chain is built from TRBV20-1 and TRBJ1-3; D gene unclear. The CDR3 totals 14 residues. In germline, CDR1 is DFQATT, CDR2 SNEGSKA (reference sequence). V was pared by 3 bases and J by 0 bases, with 9 bases between. The CDR3 coding sequence is TGCAGTGCTAGGGTACTTAGCTCTGGAAACACCATATATTTT. As protein: CSARVLSSGNTIYF.

The sample holds many counts of this clonotype. This sequence joins TRBV4-2 and TRBJ2-7, with 10 nucleotides matching TRBD2. Germline loops: CDR1 LGHNA, CDR2 YNFKEQ. V lost 0 bases, J lost 9 bases, and 8 bases stayed unmatched. The CDR3 runs 15 residues. CDR3 sequence (DNA): TGTGCCAGCAGCCAAGATCTAGCGGGGGTTTGGGCGCAGTACTTC. Its protein is CASSQDLAGVWAQYF.

This clonotype was detected many times. V gene TRBV7-2 combines with J gene TRBJ2-7, with 9 positions matching TRBD2. Germline V CDR1 and CDR2: SGHTA, FQGNSA. There are 17 residues in the CDR3. V shed 1 base and J 5 bases; nucleotides not matched to a gene: 12. CDR3 nucleotides: TGTGCCAGCAGCTTAGTAAGCGGGAGGTCCCCCTTGGACGAGCAGTACTTC. Translated, it gives CASSLVSGRSPLDEQYF.

The chain has TRBV14 and TRBJ2-2, with unresolved D. This CDR3 region has 13 residues. CDR1 and CDR2 (germline): SGHDN, FVKESK. The V end lost 4 bases, the J end lost 2 bases, and 5 bases lay between the germline ends. This CDR3 is CASSRLNTGELFF. The CDR3, as DNA: TGTGCCAGCAGCCGTCTTAACACCGGGGAGCTGTTTTTT.

This clonotype was seen many times. The rearrangement links TRBV6-6 to TRBJ1-5, with D possibly matching TRBD1 (6 bases). Germline values: CDR1 MNHNY, CDR2 SVGAGI (reference sequence). Trimming took 2 bases from V and 6 from J, leaving 14 bases between them. The CDR3 has 15 amino acids. In DNA, the CDR3 is TGTGCCAGCAGTTACGGGACGGGGGGCCCTCAGCCCCAGCATTTT. Protein: CASSYGTGGPQPQHF.

This clonotype was found many times. V is TRBV29-1 and J is TRBJ2-1; D may be TRBD2 (6 bases). The CDR3 length is 14 residues. V lost 5 bases to trimming and J lost 0 bases, with 11 bases between them. The germline V gene has CDR1 SQVTM and CDR2 ANQGSEA. CDR3 DNA sequence: TGCAGCGTTCCGGGACTCCGCTCCTACAATGAGCAGTTCTTC. As protein: CSVPGLRSYNEQFF.

This clonotype showed up many times. One end of the junction is discordant with germline, which a read error may explain. The chain joins TRBV6-2 or TRBV6-3 to TRBJ1-6, with D possibly being TRBD1 (5 bases). The CDR3 covers 15 residues. Germline-derived CDR1 and CDR2 are MNHEY and SVGEGT. This CDR3 reads CASSDSSSYNSPLHF. CDR3 in DNA: TGCGCCAGCAGTGACAGCAGCTCCTATAATTCACCCCTCCACTTT.

This clonotype was counted a few times. The V gene is TRBV6-5, the J gene TRBJ2-1; 11 positions agree with TRBD2. Germline CDR1 and CDR2: MNHEY and SVGAGI. With V trimmed by 6 bases and J by 6 bases, 16 bases remained unmatched. CDR3 length: 18 residues. The CDR3 DNA is TGTGCCAGCAGCAAAAACCTCCCAGGGACTAGCGGAGTCAATGAGCAGTTCTTC. Its translation: CASSKNLPGTSGVNEQFF.

There are many counts of this clonotype. This chain connects TRBV24-1 to TRBJ2-1, with 8 bases that match TRBD2. V lost 4 bases and J lost 6; bases outside the gene matches: 7. Germline CDR1 reads KGHDR; CDR2 reads SFDVKD. The CDR3 runs 15 residues. The CDR3 sequence is CATSDSGTSGNEQFF. The CDR3 DNA follows: TGTGCCACCAGTGACTCTGGGACTAGTGGCAATGAGCAGTTCTTC.

Concerning this clonotype itself: A far more abundant clone sits one base away, making this likely a read error. V gene TRBV5-3 combines with J gene TRBJ2-3; TRBD1 matches at 7 bases. TRBV5-3 is annotated as an ORF whose role is uncertain. V trimming: 8 bases; J trimming: 0 bases; junction bases outside the gene matches: 9. The CDR3 runs 15 residues. CDR3 amino acids: CASNNGQESTDTQYF. CDR3 coding DNA: TGTGCCAGCAACAACGGACAGGAGAGCACAGATACGCAGTATTTT.

The J gene is TRBJ1-2, the V gene TRBV3-1, with no clear D. This CDR3 is built from 15 residues. V gave up 2 bases and J gave up 6 bases, with 16 bases separating them. The germline V gene has CDR1 LGHDT and CDR2 YNNKEL (reference sequence). CDR3 in DNA: TGTGCCAGCAGCCAAACCTCCGGGCCAAAGAATGGCTACACCTTC. Protein product: CASSQTSGPKNGYTF.

This clonotype was picked up a small number of times. The chain links TRBV6-2 or TRBV6-3 to TRBJ2-2; weak D call: TRBD1 (6 bases). Trimming removed 5 bases from V and 13 bases from J, with 17 bases in between. This CDR3 has 13 amino acids. Germline V gives CDR1 MNHEY, CDR2 SVGEGT. In nucleotides, the CDR3 is TGTGCCAGCAGTCGGGACACCGGGGAGCTGCTGTTTTTT. It encodes CASSRDTGELLFF.

The genes are TRBV11-1 and TRBJ2-1; 9 bases are a match to TRBD2. V lost 5 bases, J lost 4 bases, and 12 bases stayed unmatched. The V gene's germline CDR1 is SGHAT and CDR2 FQDESV (reference sequence). The CDR3 runs 17 residues. The CDR3, as DNA: TGTGCCAGCAGCCCACCGGGACTAGCCCCGGCATACAATGAGCAGTTCTTC. Its translation: CASSPPGLAPAYNEQFF.

Ten or more counts support this clonotype. The V and J genes are TRBV5-8 and TRBJ1-6, with a weak D call TRBD1 (6 bases). This CDR3 is built from 13 residues. The germline CDR1 and CDR2 sequences are SGHTS and YDEGEE. The V end lost 4 bases, the J end lost 7 bases, and 9 bases lay between the germline ends. CDR3 in amino acids: CASSLDRNSPLHF. The CDR3 DNA reads TGTGCCAGCAGCCTCGACAGGAATTCACCCCTCCACTTT.

This clonotype came up many times. This rearrangement joins TRBV10-3 to TRBJ2-7; the match to TRBD1 covers 8 bases. The CDR3 consists of 14 residues. With V trimmed by 1 base and J by 5 bases, 4 bases remained unmatched. Germline V gene sequence: CDR1 ENHRY, CDR2 SYGVKD. CDR3 bases: TGTGCCATCAGTGAGTACCAGACAGGGGACGAGCAGTACTTC. Its protein is CAISEYQTGDEQYF.

This clonotype was picked up a small number of times. This chain joins TRBV6-1 and TRBJ1-1; weak D call: TRBD1 (6 bases). Trimming stripped 5 bases from V and 2 bases from J, with 18 bases between. Germline V gene lookup returns CDR1 MNHNS and CDR2 SASEGT. This CDR3 is built from 16 residues. The CDR3 DNA follows: TGTGCCAGCAGTAACGGGGGGGGGGGGCGCAACACTGAAGCTTTCTTT. It encodes CASSNGGGGRNTEAFF.

The V call is TRBV9, the J call TRBJ2-2; TRBD2 agrees at 9 bases. This CDR3 spans 17 amino acids. CDR1 is SGDLS, CDR2 YYNGEE, per germline. V gave up 3 bases and J gave up 2 bases; unmatched junction bases: 8. Written as DNA, the CDR3 is TGTGCCAGCAGCGGCGCCGGGACTAGCCGCAACACCGGGGAGCTGTTTTTT. Translated: CASSGAGTSRNTGELFF.

This rearrangement joins TRBV7-9 to TRBJ1-1; TRBD1 might be the D (6 bases). V lost 4 bases, J lost 11 bases, and 17 bases lay in between. From germline, CDR1 is SEHNR and CDR2 FQNEAQ (reference sequence). The CDR3 covers 13 residues. CDR3 nucleotides: TGTGCCAGCAGCTCTGGATACAGGGCCCGGGCTTTCTTT. Residues: CASSSGYRARAFF.

The chain's CDR3 is CASSRETSGARNEQFF. The CDR3 DNA sequence: TGTGCCAGCAGCCGCGAGACTAGCGGGGCACGAAATGAGCAGTTCTTC. The rearrangement links TRBV3-1 to TRBJ2-1; 11 bases are shared with TRBD2. V shed 4 bases, J shed 7 bases, and the junction held 9 bases outside the gene matches. Germline CDR1 LGHDT, CDR2 YNNKEL (reference sequence). This CDR3 comprises 16 residues.

Of note for this clonotype: A far larger clone lies a single base away; this is likely a read error. The gene calls are TRBV6-5 and TRBJ1-1; D remains ambiguous. V was pared by 5 bases and J by 8 bases, with 9 bases between. The germline V gene has CDR1 MNHEY and CDR2 SVGAGI. The CDR3 sequence is 11 residues long. CDR3 nucleotides: TGTGCCAGCAGTATCGCGTCCGAAGCTTTCTTT. Its translation: CASSIASEAFF.

This clonotype rates as medium-sized. V gene TRBV5-8 combines with J gene TRBJ2-1, with unresolved D. Germline V gene sequence: CDR1 SGHTS, CDR2 YDEGEE. Trimming stripped 0 bases from V and 2 bases from J, with 12 bases between. The CDR3 is 16 amino acids. CDR3 region: CASSLAGSEAYNEQFF. The DNA of the CDR3 is TGTGCCAGCAGCTTGGCTGGGTCAGAGGCCTACAATGAGCAGTTCTTC.

This clonotype was recorded at least ten times. The chain combines TRBV20-1 with TRBJ1-2, with D perhaps TRBD1 (6 bases). Germline V gene sequence: CDR1 DFQATT, CDR2 SNEGSKA (reference sequence). Trimming removed 3 bases from V and 1 base from J, with 15 bases in between. This CDR3 spans 15 amino acids. The CDR3 sequence is CSASRGGVFNYGYTF. The CDR3 nucleotides are TGCAGTGCTAGTAGAGGGGGGGTATTTAACTATGGCTACACCTTC.